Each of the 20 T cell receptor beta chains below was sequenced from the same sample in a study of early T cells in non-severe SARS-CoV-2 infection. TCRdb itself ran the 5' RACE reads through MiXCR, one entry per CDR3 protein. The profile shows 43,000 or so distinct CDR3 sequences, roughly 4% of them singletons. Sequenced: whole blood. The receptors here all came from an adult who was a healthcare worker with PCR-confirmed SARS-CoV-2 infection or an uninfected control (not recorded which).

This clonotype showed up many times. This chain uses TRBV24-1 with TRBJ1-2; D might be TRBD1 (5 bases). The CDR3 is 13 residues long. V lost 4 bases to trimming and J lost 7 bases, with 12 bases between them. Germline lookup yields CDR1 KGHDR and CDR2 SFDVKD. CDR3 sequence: CATSEAGPSGYTF. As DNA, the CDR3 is TGTGCCACCAGTGAGGCGGGACCGTCTGGCTACACCTTC.

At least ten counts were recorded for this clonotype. The CDR3 reads CASGITSNTEAFF. The CDR3 DNA reads as TGTGCCAGCGGTATCACATCGAACACTGAAGCTTTCTTT. The chain combines TRBV28 with TRBJ1-1; D unclear. Germline CDR1 reads MDHEN; CDR2 reads SYDVKM. Deletions cut 8 bases from V and 1 base from J, with 11 bases between. The CDR3 runs 13 residues.

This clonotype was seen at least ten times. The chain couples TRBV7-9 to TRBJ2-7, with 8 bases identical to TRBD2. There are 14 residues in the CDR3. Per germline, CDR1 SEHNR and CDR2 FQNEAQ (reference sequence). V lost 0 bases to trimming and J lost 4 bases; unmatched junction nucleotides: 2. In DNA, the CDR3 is TGTGCCAGCAGCTTAGCGCGGGGGGTTTACGAGCAGTACTTC. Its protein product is CASSLARGVYEQYF.

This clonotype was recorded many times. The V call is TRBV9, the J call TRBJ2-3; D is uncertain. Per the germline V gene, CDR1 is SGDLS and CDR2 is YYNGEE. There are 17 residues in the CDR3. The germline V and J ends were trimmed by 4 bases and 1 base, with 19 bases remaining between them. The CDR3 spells CASSPPVAPVGTDTQYF. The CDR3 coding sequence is TGTGCCAGCAGCCCTCCTGTGGCGCCAGTGGGCACAGATACGCAGTATTTT.

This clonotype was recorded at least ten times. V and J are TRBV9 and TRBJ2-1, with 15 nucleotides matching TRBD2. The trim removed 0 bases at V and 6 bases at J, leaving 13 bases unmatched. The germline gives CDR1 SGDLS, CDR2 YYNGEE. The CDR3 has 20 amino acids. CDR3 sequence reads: CASSVAPGLAGGMNSNEQFF. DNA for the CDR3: TGTGCCAGCAGCGTAGCCCCGGGACTAGCGGGGGGCATGAACTCCAATGAGCAGTTCTTC.

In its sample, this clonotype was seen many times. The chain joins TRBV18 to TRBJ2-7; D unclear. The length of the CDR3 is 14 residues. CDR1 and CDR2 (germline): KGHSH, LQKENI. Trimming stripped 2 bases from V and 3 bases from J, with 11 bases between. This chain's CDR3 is CASSPTEWVYEQYF. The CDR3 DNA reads TGTGCCAGCTCACCAACAGAGTGGGTCTACGAGCAGTACTTC.

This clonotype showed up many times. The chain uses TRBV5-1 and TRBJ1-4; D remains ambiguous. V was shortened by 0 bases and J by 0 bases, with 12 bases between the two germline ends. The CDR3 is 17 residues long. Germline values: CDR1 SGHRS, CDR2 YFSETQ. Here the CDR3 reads CASSLGPGRATNEKLFF. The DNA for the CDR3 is TGCGCCAGCAGCTTGGGTCCGGGAAGGGCAACTAATGAAAAACTGTTTTTT. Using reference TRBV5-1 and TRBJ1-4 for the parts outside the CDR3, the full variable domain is KAGVTQTPRYLIKTRGQQVTLSCSPISGHRSVSWYQQTPGQGLQFLFEYFSETQRNKGNFPGRFSGRQFSNSRSEMNVSTLELGDSALYLCASSLGPGRATNEKLFFGSGTQLSVL.

Here the CDR3 DNA reads TGTGCCAGCAGGGGTCAAACGGGCACTGAAGCTTTCTTT. Protein sequence: CASRGQTGTEAFF. The chain links TRBV11-2 to TRBJ1-1; D gene unclear. Per germline, CDR1 SGHAT and CDR2 FQNNGV. Deletions cut 6 bases from V and 4 bases from J, with 12 bases between. The length of the CDR3 is 13 residues. The full variable domain, in which reference TRBV11-2 and TRBJ1-1 provide the parts outside the CDR3, is EAGVAQSPRYKIIEKRQSVAFWCNPISGHATLYWYQQILGQGPKLLIQFQNNGVVDDSQLPKDRFSAERLKGVDSTLKIQPAKLEDSAVYLCASRGQTGTEAFFGQGTRLTVV.

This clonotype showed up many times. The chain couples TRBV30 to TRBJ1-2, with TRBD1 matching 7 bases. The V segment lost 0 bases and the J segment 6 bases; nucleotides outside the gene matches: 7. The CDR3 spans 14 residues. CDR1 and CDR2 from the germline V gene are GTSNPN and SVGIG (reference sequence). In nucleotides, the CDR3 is TGTGCCTGGAGTGTGACAGGGCGTTCCCATGGCTACACCTTC. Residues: CAWSVTGRSHGYTF.

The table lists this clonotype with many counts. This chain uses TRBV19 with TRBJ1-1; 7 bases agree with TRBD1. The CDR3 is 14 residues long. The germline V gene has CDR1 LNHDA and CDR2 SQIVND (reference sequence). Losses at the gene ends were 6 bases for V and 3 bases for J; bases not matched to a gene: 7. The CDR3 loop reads CASRMTGKDTEAFF. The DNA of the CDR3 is TGTGCCAGTAGGATGACAGGGAAGGACACTGAAGCTTTCTTT.

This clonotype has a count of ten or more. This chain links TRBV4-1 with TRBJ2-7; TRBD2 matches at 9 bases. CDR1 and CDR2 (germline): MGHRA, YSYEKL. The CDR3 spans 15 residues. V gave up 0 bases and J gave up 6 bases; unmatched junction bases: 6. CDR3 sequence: CASSQDGGLAFEQYF. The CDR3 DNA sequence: TGCGCCAGCAGCCAAGATGGAGGACTAGCGTTCGAGCAGTACTTC.

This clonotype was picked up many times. CDR3: CASSLEATDTQYF. DNA for the CDR3: TGTGCCAGCAGCTTAGAGGCCACAGATACGCAGTATTTT. V and J are TRBV7-2 and TRBJ2-3; D is uncertain. The CDR3 extends over 13 amino acids. The germline CDR1 and CDR2 sequences are SGHTA and FQGNSA. V shed 1 base and J shed 2 bases, with 4 bases lying between them.

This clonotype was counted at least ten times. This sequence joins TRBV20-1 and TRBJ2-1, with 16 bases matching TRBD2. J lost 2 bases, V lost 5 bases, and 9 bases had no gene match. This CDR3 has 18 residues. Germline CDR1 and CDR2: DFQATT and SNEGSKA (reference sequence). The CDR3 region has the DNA TGCAGTGCTGTAACCCCGGGACTAGCGGGGGGGGCCTACAATGAGCAGTTCTTC. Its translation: CSAVTPGLAGGAYNEQFF.

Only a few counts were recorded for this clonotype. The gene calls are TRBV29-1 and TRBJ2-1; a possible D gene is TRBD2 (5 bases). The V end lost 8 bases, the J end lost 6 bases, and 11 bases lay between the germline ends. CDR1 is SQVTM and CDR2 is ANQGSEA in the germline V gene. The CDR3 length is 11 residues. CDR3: CSSGSFNEQFF. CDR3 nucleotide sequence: TGCAGCTCTGGGAGTTTCAATGAGCAGTTCTTC.

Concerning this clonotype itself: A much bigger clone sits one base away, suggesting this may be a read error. The CDR3 nucleotides read TGCAGTGCTAGAGAAGTCAGGGGGAGTTACAATGAGCAGTTCTTC. The encoded protein is CSAREVRGSYNEQFF. The chain employs TRBV20-1 and TRBJ2-1, with 7 bases that match TRBD1. The V segment lost 0 bases and the J segment 4 bases; nucleotides outside the gene matches: 6. Germline loops: CDR1 DFQATT, CDR2 SNEGSKA (reference sequence). This CDR3 has 15 residues.

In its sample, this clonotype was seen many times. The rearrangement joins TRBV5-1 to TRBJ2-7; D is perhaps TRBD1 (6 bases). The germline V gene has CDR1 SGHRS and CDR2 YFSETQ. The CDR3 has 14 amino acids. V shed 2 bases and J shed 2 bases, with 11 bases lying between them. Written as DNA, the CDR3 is TGCGCCAGCAGCTTACAGGGCAGCCCCTACGAGCAGTACTTC. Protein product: CASSLQGSPYEQYF.

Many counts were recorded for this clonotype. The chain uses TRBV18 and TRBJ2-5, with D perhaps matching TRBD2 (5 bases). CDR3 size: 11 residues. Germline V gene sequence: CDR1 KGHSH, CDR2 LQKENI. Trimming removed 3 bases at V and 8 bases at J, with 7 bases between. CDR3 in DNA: TGTGCCAGCTCACCGGGAGATACCCAGTACTTC. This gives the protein CASSPGDTQYF. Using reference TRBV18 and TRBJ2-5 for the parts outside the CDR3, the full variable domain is NAGVMQNPRHLVRRRGQEARLRCSPMKGHSHVYWYRQLPEEGLKFMVYLQKENIIDESGMPKERFSAEFPKEGPSILRIQQVVRGDSAAYFCASSPGDTQYFGPGTRLLVL.

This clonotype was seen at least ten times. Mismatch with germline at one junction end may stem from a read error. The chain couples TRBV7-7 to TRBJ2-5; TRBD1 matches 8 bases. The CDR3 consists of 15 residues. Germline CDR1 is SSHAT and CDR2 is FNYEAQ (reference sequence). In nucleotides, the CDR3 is TGTGCTAGCAGCTTCTCAGGGGGCGCAGAGGAGACCCAGTACTTC. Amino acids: CASSFSGGAEETQYF.

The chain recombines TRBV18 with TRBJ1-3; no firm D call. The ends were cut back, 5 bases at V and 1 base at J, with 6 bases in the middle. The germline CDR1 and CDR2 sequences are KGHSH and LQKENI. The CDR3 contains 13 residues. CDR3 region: CASSRASGNTIYF. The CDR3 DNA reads TGTGCCAGCTCAAGGGCGTCTGGAAACACCATATATTTT.

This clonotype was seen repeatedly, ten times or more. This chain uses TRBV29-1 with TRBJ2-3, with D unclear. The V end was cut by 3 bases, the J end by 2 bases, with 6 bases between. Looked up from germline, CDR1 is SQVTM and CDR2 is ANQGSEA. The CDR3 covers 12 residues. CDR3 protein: CSVEEITDTQYF. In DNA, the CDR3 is TGCAGCGTTGAGGAGATCACAGATACGCAGTATTTT.